The rows below give T cell receptor beta chains drawn from one sample of a study of neurological immune-mediated disorders. Via MiXCR, TCRdb re-called the 5' RACE reads, giving one row per CDR3 protein. Of tens of thousands of distinct CDR3 sequences in the sample, less than 12% were seen once. Sequenced material: PBMCs. These TCRs come from a woman aged 40 to 50 in good health. Both conserved end residues are part of each CDR3. Fields, in order: V gene, clone size, D gene, J gene, CDR3 DNA, CDR3 protein. D genes are given only for firm matches. Some rows mark clone size as missing; the rest say once, few, many or name a class of expanded clone.

TRBV27	many	NA	TRBJ1-4	TGTGCCAGCAGTGACCAGAAGGGCGAAAAACTGTTTTTT	CASSDQKGEKLFF
TRBV7-8	NA	NA	TRBJ2-7	TGTGCCAGCAGCTTAAGGGGCAGGAGCTCCTACGAGCAGTACTTC	CASSLRGRSSYEQYF
TRBV5-1	many	TRBD2	TRBJ2-1	TGCGCCAGCAGCTTGGAGGCTAGCGGGAGCTGGAATGAGCAGTTCTTC	CASSLEASGSWNEQFF
TRBV7-2	NA	NA	TRBJ2-3	TGTGCCAGCAGCTTAGGGCACAGCACAGATACGCAGTATTTT	CASSLGHSTDTQYF
TRBV12-3/TRBV12-4	many	NA	TRBJ1-1	TGTGCCAGCAGTTTAGAACAGAGCACTGAAGCTTTCTTT	CASSLEQSTEAFF
TRBV5-6	few	NA	TRBJ1-3	TGTGCCAGCAGCTTGCCTGGGCAGGGGCGCACGAGCTCTGGAAACACCATATATTTT	CASSLPGQGRTSSGNTIYF
TRBV5-1	NA	TRBD1	TRBJ1-2	TGCACCAGCAGCTTTATAGGGGGCACTGAAGGCTACACCTTC	CTSSFIGGTEGYTF
TRBV5-1	NA	NA	TRBJ1-3	TGCGCCAGCAGACCGGAGGGACTGACTGGAAACACCATATATTTT	CASRPEGLTGNTIYF
TRBV20-1	NA	TRBD1	TRBJ1-1	TGCAGTTCCAGAGTGGCCAGGGGGAATACTGAAGCTTTCTTT	CSSRVARGNTEAFF
TRBV2	many	NA	TRBJ1-3	TGTGCCAGCAGTCAGACGAGCTCTGGAAACACCATATATTTT	CASSQTSSGNTIYF
TRBV10-2	NA	NA	TRBJ1-2	TGCGCCAGCAGTGAGCTGGCAGGTAGGCATGGCTACACCTTC	CASSELAGRHGYTF
TRBV29-1	many	TRBD2	TRBJ2-2	TGCAGCGCTAAAAAAAGCGGGAGCGACACCGGGGAGCTGTTTTTT	CSAKKSGSDTGELFF
TRBV6-6	many	TRBD1	TRBJ2-5	TGTGCCAGCAGTTACTCGAGGCAGGGGGCTTGGGAGACCCAGTACTTC	CASSYSRQGAWETQYF
TRBV5-6	many	NA	TRBJ2-3	TGTGCCAGCAGCTTGGGGCCAGGGGCAGATACGCAGTATTTT	CASSLGPGADTQYF
TRBV29-1	many	NA	TRBJ2-1	TGCAGCGTGGAAGATTACAATGAGCAGTTCTTC	CSVEDYNEQFF
TRBV3-1	many	NA	TRBJ1-2	TGTGCCAGCAGCCATCGGGGACACCCCGACGCTAACTATGGCTACACCTTC	CASSHRGHPDANYGYTF
TRBV5-1	many	TRBD2	TRBJ2-3	TGCGCCAGCAGCTTGGCGACTAGCGGAAGCACAGATACGCAGTATTTT	CASSLATSGSTDTQYF
TRBV12-3/TRBV12-4	many	NA	TRBJ2-2	TGTGCCAGCAGTTTAAACCTGAACACCGGGGAGCTGTTTTTT	CASSLNLNTGELFF
TRBV14	many	NA	TRBJ1-1	TGTGCCAGCAGCCTCGGGTGGAGGGCCCAAGCTTTCTTT	CASSLGWRAQAFF
TRBV5-1	many	NA	TRBJ1-4	TGCGCCAGCAGCGGTGCCGGGACGCCGGGAGGGGAAAAACTGTTTTTT	CASSGAGTPGGEKLFF
TRBV4-2	many	NA	TRBJ1-4	TGTGCCAGCAGCCATTGGAGCAATGAAAAACTGTTTTTT	CASSHWSNEKLFF
TRBV20-1	many	TRBD1	TRBJ1-2	TGCAGTGCTAGAGAATCAGGGGGCTTCGGCTACACCTTC	CSARESGGFGYTF
TRBV7-9	many	TRBD2	TRBJ2-3	TGTGCCAGCAGCTTGGGACTAGCCAACACAGATACGCAGTATTTT	CASSLGLANTDTQYF
TRBV10-3	many	NA	TRBJ2-5	TGTGCCATCAGAGAGACCGGGCACCCCCAAGAGACTCAGTACTTC	CAIRETGHPQETQYF
TRBV3-1	many	NA	TRBJ1-1	TGTGCCAGCAGTCTAGGGAGCGCGGACACTGAAGCTTTCTTT	CASSLGSADTEAFF
TRBV5-1	few	TRBD2	TRBJ2-1	TGCGCCAGCAGTCTGGGGGTTAGCGGGTCGTACAATGAGCAGTTCTTC	CASSLGVSGSYNEQFF
TRBV5-1	many	NA	TRBJ2-4	TGCGCCAGCAGCGGGCCTGCCAAAAACATTCAGTACTTC	CASSGPAKNIQYF
TRBV4-1	many	TRBD1	TRBJ1-2	TGCGCCAGCAGCCAAGGGGGACAGGCGGGTGATGGCTACACCTTC	CASSQGGQAGDGYTF
TRBV4-3	many	TRBD1	TRBJ2-1	TGCGCCAGCAGCCAGGGACAGGGGGCCGGGAATGAGCAGTTCTTC	CASSQGQGAGNEQFF
TRBV20-1	many	TRBD1	TRBJ2-7	TGCAGTGCTGTTGACTCGGACAGGGTCTTCTACGAGCAGTACTTC	CSAVDSDRVFYEQYF
TRBV7-2	many	TRBD1	TRBJ1-1	TGTGCCAGCAGCTCCCGGGACAGCGTGATGAACACTGAAGCTTTCTTT	CASSSRDSVMNTEAFF